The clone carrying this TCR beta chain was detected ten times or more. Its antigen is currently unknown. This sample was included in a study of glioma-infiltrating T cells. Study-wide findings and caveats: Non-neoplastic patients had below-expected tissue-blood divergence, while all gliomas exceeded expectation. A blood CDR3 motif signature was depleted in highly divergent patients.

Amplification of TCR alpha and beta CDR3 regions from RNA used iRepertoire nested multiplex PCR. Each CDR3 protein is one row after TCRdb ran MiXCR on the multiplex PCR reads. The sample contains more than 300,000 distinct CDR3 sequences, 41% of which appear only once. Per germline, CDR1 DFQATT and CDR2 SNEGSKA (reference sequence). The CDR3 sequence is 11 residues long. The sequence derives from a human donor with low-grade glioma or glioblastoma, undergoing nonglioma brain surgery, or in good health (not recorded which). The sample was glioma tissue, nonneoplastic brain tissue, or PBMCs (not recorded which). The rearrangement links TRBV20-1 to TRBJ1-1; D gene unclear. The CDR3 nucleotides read TGCAGCTGGACCTTGAACACTGAAGCTTTCTTT. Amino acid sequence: CSWTLNTEAFF.